The sequence of this T cell receptor (beta chain) was determined in a study of T cells expressing NK-cell markers. On the study more broadly: Seven of the eight sequenced donors were classified as HCMV-seropositive, and one was classified as seronegative.

Using the 5' RACE reads, TCRdb records one entry per CDR3 protein without DNA. Recorded for this sample: 300,000 to 500,000 distinct CDR3 sequences. CDR1 is SGDLS, CDR2 YYNGEE, per germline. CDR3 length equals 13 residues. This receptor was obtained from a woman in her fifties or sixties in good health. The sample was blood T cells: a sorted CD56 or NKG2C T cell subset, CD4+ or CD8+ T cells, or bulk PBMC T cells (not recorded which). The chain is built from TRBV9 and TRBJ1-1; without DNA, the TCRdb call of TRBD1 cannot be checked. The CDR3 reads CASSTLQGPEAFF.